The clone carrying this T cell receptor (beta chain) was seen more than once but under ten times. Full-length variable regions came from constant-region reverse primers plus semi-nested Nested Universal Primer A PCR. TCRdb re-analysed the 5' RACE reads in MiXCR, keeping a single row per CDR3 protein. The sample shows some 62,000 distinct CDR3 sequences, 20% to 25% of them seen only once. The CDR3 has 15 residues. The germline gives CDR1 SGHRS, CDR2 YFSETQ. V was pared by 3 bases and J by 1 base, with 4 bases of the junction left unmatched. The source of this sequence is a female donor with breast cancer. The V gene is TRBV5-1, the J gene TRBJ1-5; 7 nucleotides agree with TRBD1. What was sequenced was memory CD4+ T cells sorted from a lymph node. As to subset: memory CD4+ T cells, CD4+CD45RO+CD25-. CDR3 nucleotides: TGCGCCAGCAGCTCCGGGACAGCGAGCAATCAGCCCCAGCATTTT. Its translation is CASSSGTASNQPQHF.